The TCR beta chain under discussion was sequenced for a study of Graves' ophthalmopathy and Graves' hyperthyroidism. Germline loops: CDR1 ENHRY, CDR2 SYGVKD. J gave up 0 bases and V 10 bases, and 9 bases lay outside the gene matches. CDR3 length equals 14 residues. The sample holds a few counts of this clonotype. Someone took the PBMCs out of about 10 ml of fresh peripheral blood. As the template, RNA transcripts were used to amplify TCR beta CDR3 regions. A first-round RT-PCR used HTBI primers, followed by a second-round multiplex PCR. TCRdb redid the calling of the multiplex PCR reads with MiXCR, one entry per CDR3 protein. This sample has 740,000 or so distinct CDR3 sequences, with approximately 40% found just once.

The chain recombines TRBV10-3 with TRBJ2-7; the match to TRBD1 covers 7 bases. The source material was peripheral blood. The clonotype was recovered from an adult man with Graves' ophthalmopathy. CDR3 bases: TGTGCCAGCAGACAGGGCCCGTACTCCTACGAGCAGTACTTC. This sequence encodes CASRQGPYSYEQYF.